Sequencing of this T cell receptor beta chain was carried out in a study of CD8+ T cells in alopecia areata. Specified treatment: oral pan-JAK inhibitor, 5-10 mg twice daily. cDNA prepared by RNA extraction and subsequent reverse transcription served as the template for sequencing. Assay used: immunoSEQ multiplex PCR; TCRdb lists only in-frame clones, some missing. This table holds a few hundred thousand clones, roughly 60% found once. Overall study results and limits: Scalp samples also yield sequences of resident alphabeta T cells from normal skin.

The V end lost 5 bases, the J end lost 4 bases, and 4 bases lay between the germline ends. The CDR3 runs to 10 residues. Germline V gene sequence: CDR1 SQVTM, CDR2 ANQGSEA. Remarks on this clone: Its target is unknown.

The receptor comes from a human donor with alopecia areata. This sample comprised CD4+ T cells sorted from blood, obtained around week 54, from a patient treated with tofacitinib. This chain links TRBV29-1 with TRBJ2-3; D not resolved. The CDR3 DNA reads as TGCAGCGTTTCGGCAGATACGCAGTATTTT. Residues: CSVSADTQYF.